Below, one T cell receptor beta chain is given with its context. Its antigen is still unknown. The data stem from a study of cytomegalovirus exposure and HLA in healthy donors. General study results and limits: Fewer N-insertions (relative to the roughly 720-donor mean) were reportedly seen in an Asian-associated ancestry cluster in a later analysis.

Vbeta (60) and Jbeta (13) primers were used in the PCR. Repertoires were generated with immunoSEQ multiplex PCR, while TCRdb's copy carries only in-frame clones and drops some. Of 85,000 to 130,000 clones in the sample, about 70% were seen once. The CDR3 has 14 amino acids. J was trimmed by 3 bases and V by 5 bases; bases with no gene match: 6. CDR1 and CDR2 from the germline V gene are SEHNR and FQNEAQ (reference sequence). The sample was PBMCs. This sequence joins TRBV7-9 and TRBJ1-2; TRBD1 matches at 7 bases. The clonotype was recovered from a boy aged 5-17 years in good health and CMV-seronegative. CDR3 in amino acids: CASSNTGTDYGYTF. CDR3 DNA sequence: TGTGCCAGCAGCAATACCGGGACAGACTATGGCTACACCTTC.